This TCR beta chain was observed in a study of shared clonotypes between healthy human individuals. Points from the study as a whole: In having few donors, the study represented limited genetic and exposure-history diversity.

Under the authors' procedure: In the immunoSEQ data, sequences were junction-only and lacked quality scores, so filtering differed. Generated by immunoSEQ multiplex PCR, the TCRdb table keeps only in-frame clones and is missing some. V, J and clone size are those of that table, while D and trimming were read from the DNA. Counted here are hundreds of thousands of clones, roughly four fifths occurring once; the ten biggest clones make up about 12%. Healthy and HIV-negative, the adult donors had no recent acute infections or vaccinations. Each sample came from a Caucasian adult donor living in Nashville, Tennessee. As regards this clone: Its specificity is unknown.

The sample was PBMCs. This clonotype was obtained from a woman in her 40s in good health. Some clones in this sample may be carry-over from other donors' samples.

The CDR3 coding sequence is TGTGCCAGCAGTGTCAGGGTTCGGGAAAAACTGTTTTTT. Translated, it gives CASSVRVREKLFF. The V call is TRBV6-1, the J call TRBJ1-4; TRBD1 might be the D (5 bases). CDR1 is MNHNS, CDR2 SASEGT, per germline. This CDR3 is 13 amino acids long. The V and J ends lost 4 bases and 8 bases respectively, with 11 bases between them.